The 32 T cell receptor beta chains below come from one sample, sequenced in a study of shared clonotypes between healthy human individuals. Clones were read by immunoSEQ multiplex PCR, and TCRdb kept only the in-frame ones, dropping some. The sample includes 1.6 million or so clones, 95% to 97% of them seen just once. The sequenced material came from naive CD4+ T cells sorted from blood. Subset: CD45RA+ positively selected. These receptors were obtained from a man aged 25-45 years in good health.

The rearrangement links TRBV5-1 to TRBJ2-1, with 10 bases identical to TRBD2. This CDR3 contains 20 residues. The germline V gene encodes CDR1 SGHRS and CDR2 YFSETQ. Trimming took 1 base from V and 0 from J; bases not matched to a gene: 13. The CDR3 sequence: CASSLIWTASGRASYNEQFF. In DNA form, the CDR3 reads TGCGCCAGCAGCTTGATATGGACAGCAAGCGGGAGGGCCTCCTACAATGAGCAGTTCTTC. Drawing the rest from reference TRBV5-1 and TRBJ2-1, the complete variable domain is KAGVTQTPRYLIKTRGQQVTLSCSPISGHRSVSWYQQTPGQGLQFLFEYFSETQRNKGNFPGRFSGRQFSNSRSEMNVSTLELGDSALYLCASSLIWTASGRASYNEQFFGPGTRLTVL.

This clone was observed a single time. This chain uses TRBV28 with TRBJ1-4; 7 bases align to TRBD1. The V gene's germline CDR1 is MDHEN and CDR2 SYDVKM. The junction had 6 bases not matched to a gene; V was cut back by 1 base and J by 7 bases. The CDR3 sequence is 15 residues long. CDR3 coding DNA: TGTGCCAGCAGTTTATTTCCGGCAGGGGGTGAAAAACTGTTTTTT. As protein: CASSLFPAGGEKLFF.

The genes are TRBV6-1 and TRBJ2-7; tentatively, D is TRBD2 (5 bases). Germline CDR1 reads MNHNS; CDR2 reads SASEGT. This CDR3 is built from 15 residues. Deletions cut 2 bases from V and 0 bases from J, with 11 bases between. The CDR3 loop reads CASSEQASFSYEQYF. The CDR3 DNA is TGTGCCAGCAGTGAACAAGCTAGCTTCTCCTACGAGCAGTACTTC.

V and J are TRBV11-2 and TRBJ1-3; 7 bases are shared with TRBD1. V lost 5 bases, J lost 0 bases, and 7 bases stayed unmatched. This CDR3 is built from 16 residues. Looked up from germline, CDR1 is SGHAT and CDR2 is FQNNGV. The CDR3 coding sequence is TGTGCCAGCAGCCCTGCTCAGGGGGGCTCTGGAAACACCATATATTTT. This translates into CASSPAQGGSGNTIYF.

As regards this clone: The sample carries other DNA sequences with the same CDR3. V gene TRBV19 combines with J gene TRBJ2-7; 11 bases are a match to TRBD1. The CDR3 is 14 residues long. Trimming removed 3 bases from V and 2 bases from J; junction bases left unmatched: 0. CDR1 is LNHDA and CDR2 is SQIVND in the germline V gene (reference sequence). DNA for the CDR3: TGTGCCAGTAGTATGGGACAGGGGGCCTACGAGCAGTACTTC. Its translation: CASSMGQGAYEQYF.

The chain is built from TRBV13 and TRBJ2-7, with 7 bases aligning to TRBD2. With V trimmed by 4 bases and J by 1 base, 4 bases remained unmatched. Germline V gene data show CDR1 as PRHDT and CDR2 as FYEKMQ (reference sequence). There are 14 residues in the CDR3. DNA of the CDR3: TGTGCCAGCAGCTCAATCGGGGGGTCCTACGAGCAGTACTTC. Protein: CASSSIGGSYEQYF.

The chain combines TRBV11-2 with TRBJ2-5; D unresolved. The germline CDR1 and CDR2 sequences are SGHAT and FQNNGV. The CDR3 extends over 13 amino acids. The V end was cut by 2 bases, the J end by 4 bases, with 8 bases between. This chain's CDR3 is CASSLNLVETQYF. As DNA, the CDR3 is TGTGCCAGCAGCTTAAATTTAGTAGAGACCCAGTACTTC.

This rearrangement joins TRBV9 to TRBJ1-2; possible D gene TRBD1, 5 bases. CDR1 and CDR2 (germline): SGDLS, YYNGEE. The CDR3 runs 16 residues. V was clipped by 0 bases and J by 0 bases, with 12 bases between them. CDR3 coding DNA: TGTGCCAGCAGCGTAGGGGCGATGGGGGCTAACTATGGCTACACCTTC. Translated: CASSVGAMGANYGYTF.

As for this clone: This sample also contains other DNA sequences that code for the same CDR3. CDR3 residues: CASSSDYYGYTF. Written as DNA, the CDR3 is TGTGCCAGCAGTTCCGATTACTATGGCTACACCTTC. This rearrangement joins TRBV28 to TRBJ1-2; D unclear. V was pared by 4 bases and J by 3 bases, with 6 bases between. The CDR3 length is 12 residues. Per the germline V gene, CDR1 is MDHEN and CDR2 is SYDVKM.

The V gene is TRBV19, the J gene TRBJ2-1; D possibly corresponds to TRBD2 (6 bases). This CDR3 spans 14 amino acids. Looked up from germline, CDR1 is LNHDA and CDR2 is SQIVND (reference sequence). Trimming left V 7 bases short and J 8 bases short, with 18 bases between. The CDR3 DNA sequence: TGTGCCAGTACCCGGGACTGGCAGGGACATGAGCAGTTCTTC. It yields the protein CASTRDWQGHEQFF. The full variable domain, rest sourced from reference TRBV19 and TRBJ2-1, is DGGITQSPKYLFRKEGQNVTLSCEQNLNHDAMYWYRQDPGQGLRLIYYSQIVNDFQKGDIAEGYSVSREKKESFPLTVTSAQKNPTAFYLCASTRDWQGHEQFFGPGTRLTVL.

The V call is TRBV7-8, the J call TRBJ1-1; TRBD1 might be the D (6 bases). Germline assignment: CDR1 SGHVS and CDR2 FQNEAQ. This CDR3 has 13 amino acids. Trimming shortened V by 3 bases and J by 4 bases, and 9 bases separated the two germline ends. The CDR3 is CASSFSGATEAFF. The CDR3 DNA reads as TGTGCCAGCAGCTTTTCAGGGGCCACTGAAGCTTTCTTT.

The J gene is TRBJ1-1, the V gene TRBV2; D unclear. V lost 3 bases to trimming and J lost 1 base, with 9 bases between them. Germline lookup yields CDR1 SNHLY and CDR2 FYNNEI. The CDR3 covers 14 residues. The CDR3 DNA is TGTGCCAGCAGTGACTCGGGCCCGAACACTGAAGCTTTCTTT. Translated: CASSDSGPNTEAFF.

The DNA for the CDR3 is TGCGCCAGCAGCTTGGGGCCAGGGGGCGCGGACACCGGGGAGCTGTTTTTT. It yields the protein CASSLGPGGADTGELFF. The chain has TRBV5-1 and TRBJ2-2; 8 bases line up with TRBD1. V trimming: 0 bases; J trimming: 3 bases; junction bases outside the gene matches: 7. The CDR3 runs to 17 residues. The germline V gene encodes CDR1 SGHRS and CDR2 YFSETQ.

The chain uses TRBV19 and TRBJ2-7; TRBD2 matches 7 bases. Germline CDR1 LNHDA, CDR2 SQIVND (reference sequence). J was trimmed by 2 bases and V by 4 bases; bases with no gene match: 14. The CDR3 is 17 amino acids. CDR3: CASSRTSGLSKTYEQYF. In nucleotides, the CDR3 is TGTGCCAGTAGTAGGACATCGGGACTATCAAAGACCTACGAGCAGTACTTC.

The V gene is TRBV11-2, the J gene TRBJ2-4, with 7 bases identical to TRBD1. The ends lost 8 bases at V and 4 bases at J; junction bases unmatched: 11. Germline V gives CDR1 SGHAT, CDR2 FQNNGV. This CDR3 spans 15 amino acids. CDR3 sequence (DNA): TGTGCCAGCGGTACAGGGGCTTCCCTAAAAAACATTCAGTACTTC. It encodes CASGTGASLKNIQYF.

The gene calls are TRBV9 and TRBJ1-2; D gene unclear. V dropped 1 base and J dropped 2 bases, with 9 bases sitting between them. CDR1 is SGDLS, CDR2 YYNGEE, per germline. The CDR3 covers 14 residues. This CDR3 reads CASSVTPRNYGYTF. As DNA, the CDR3 is TGTGCCAGCAGCGTAACTCCCCGGAACTATGGCTACACCTTC.

The CDR3 here is CASSLVSGGTGGDEQYF. The CDR3 coding sequence is TGTGCCAGCAGCTTAGTATCTGGGGGGACAGGGGGCGACGAGCAGTACTTC. This chain links TRBV7-6 with TRBJ2-7; 12 nucleotides line up with TRBD1. Germline V gives CDR1 SGHVS, CDR2 FNYEAQ. Trimming removed 1 base from V and 5 bases from J; junction bases left unmatched: 9. CDR3 length equals 17 residues.

V is TRBV5-1 and J is TRBJ2-3; TRBD2 is a possible D gene (5 bases). Trimming took 0 bases from V and 3 from J, leaving 8 bases between them. CDR1 is SGHRS and CDR2 is YFSETQ in the germline V gene. This CDR3 contains 14 residues. The DNA for the CDR3 is TGCGCCAGCAGCTTGGCCCAGCGGACAGATACGCAGTATTTT. Translation gives CASSLAQRTDTQYF.

The rearrangement links TRBV18 to TRBJ1-1; D remains ambiguous. Germline V lookup: CDR1 KGHSH, CDR2 LQKENI. Trimming stripped 10 bases from V and 1 base from J, with 13 bases between. The CDR3 runs 13 residues. CDR3: CATRAGANTEAFF. CDR3 bases: TGTGCCACCCGGGCGGGTGCGAACACTGAAGCTTTCTTT. Full variable domain (outside the CDR3, taken from reference TRBV18 and TRBJ1-1): NAGVMQNPRHLVRRRGQEARLRCSPMKGHSHVYWYRQLPEEGLKFMVYLQKENIIDESGMPKERFSAEFPKEGPSILRIQQVVRGDSAAYFCATRAGANTEAFFGQGTRLTVV.

Concerning this clone itself: The sample has other DNA sequences that encode this CDR3 too. The chain has TRBV5-1 and TRBJ2-7; D perhaps matches TRBD2 (5 bases). In germline, CDR1 is SGHRS, CDR2 YFSETQ. V was shortened by 0 bases and J by 1 base, with 8 bases between the two germline ends. This CDR3 comprises 14 residues. The CDR3, as DNA: TGCGCCAGCAGCTTGGGGTCGGGGTCCTACGAGCAGTACTTC. Translated, it gives CASSLGSGSYEQYF.

The rearrangement joins TRBV7-2 to TRBJ1-2; 7 bases line up with TRBD1. The CDR3 runs to 17 residues. The V and J ends lost 1 base and 4 bases, in that order; junction bases with no gene match: 12. CDR1 and CDR2 from the germline V gene are SGHTA and FQGNSA. In nucleotides, the CDR3 is TGTGCCAGCAGCTTAGACGTCAGGGGGGTGGTGCTCTATGGCTACACCTTC. Translation gives CASSLDVRGVVLYGYTF.

The chain employs TRBV7-8 and TRBJ2-2, with 8 bases that match TRBD2. The germline CDR1 and CDR2 sequences are SGHVS and FQNEAQ. This CDR3 region has 18 residues. V shed 2 bases, J shed 1 base, and the junction held 9 bases outside the gene matches. The DNA of the CDR3 is TGTGCCAGCAGCTTAAGGCGAATAGCGGGGATGAACACCGGGGAGCTGTTTTTT. This codes for CASSLRRIAGMNTGELFF.

As to this clone: The germline gene is not matched at one end of the junction; a read error may be the cause. The chain recombines TRBV5-1 with TRBJ1-3; 9 bases are shared with TRBD1. The CDR3 is made up of 14 amino acids. Germline assignment: CDR1 SGHRS and CDR2 YFSETQ. DNA for the CDR3: TGCGCCAACAGCGGACAGGGGCGGACGAACACCATATATTTT. This codes for CANSGQGRTNTIYF.

The chain couples TRBV7-9 to TRBJ2-7; perhaps TRBD2 as D (5 bases). Trimming removed 1 base from V and 4 bases from J, with 14 bases in between. Germline values: CDR1 SEHNR, CDR2 FQNEAQ (reference sequence). The CDR3 consists of 15 residues. CDR3 nucleotides: TGTGCCAGCAGCTTAGGCGCGGGTCCTTTATACGAGCAGTACTTC. It encodes CASSLGAGPLYEQYF. The variable domain in full, with the rest retrieved from reference TRBV7-9 and TRBJ2-7, is DTGVSQNPRHKITKRGQNVTFRCDPISEHNRLYWYRQTLGQGPEFLTYFQNEAQLEKSRLLSDRFSAERPKGSFSTLEIQRTEQGDSAMYLCASSLGAGPLYEQYFGPGTRLTVT.

The chain uses TRBV18 and TRBJ2-3, with D unclear. The germline V and J ends were trimmed by 2 bases and 3 bases, with 9 bases remaining between them. The CDR3 is made up of 14 amino acids. Germline V lookup: CDR1 KGHSH, CDR2 LQKENI. The CDR3 DNA follows: TGTGCCAGCTCACCAGTCCCTGGAACAGATACGCAGTATTTT. Protein sequence: CASSPVPGTDTQYF. The full variable domain, with the rest looked up from reference TRBV18 and TRBJ2-3, is NAGVMQNPRHLVRRRGQEARLRCSPMKGHSHVYWYRQLPEEGLKFMVYLQKENIIDESGMPKERFSAEFPKEGPSILRIQQVVRGDSAAYFCASSPVPGTDTQYFGPGTRLTVL.

The chain uses TRBV7-7 and TRBJ2-7; TRBD2 might be the D (6 bases). Germline-derived CDR1 and CDR2 are SSHAT and FNYEAQ (reference sequence). The CDR3 covers 15 residues. V lost 2 bases, J lost 1 base, and 12 bases lay in between. The CDR3 loop reads CASSLNAGPSYEQYF. DNA for the CDR3: TGTGCCAGCAGCTTAAACGCGGGGCCATCCTACGAGCAGTACTTC.

The chain recombines TRBV19 with TRBJ1-1, with 7 bases fitting TRBD1. Trimming removed 6 bases from V and 0 bases from J; junction bases left unmatched: 7. From germline, CDR1 is LNHDA and CDR2 SQIVND (reference sequence). This CDR3 spans 15 amino acids. CDR3 region: CASSRTTGVNTEAFF. CDR3 nucleotide sequence: TGTGCCAGTAGCCGAACAACAGGGGTGAACACTGAAGCTTTCTTT.

This chain uses TRBV9 with TRBJ2-4; 8 nucleotides line up with TRBD2. Germline CDR1 is SGDLS and CDR2 is YYNGEE. The CDR3 extends over 16 amino acids. J lost 0 bases, V lost 7 bases, and 9 bases had no gene match. The chain's CDR3 is CASRGGLELAKNIQYF. In nucleotides, the CDR3 is TGTGCCAGCCGCGGGGGGTTAGAACTAGCCAAAAACATTCAGTACTTC.

This chain links TRBV9 with TRBJ1-2; possibly TRBD1 for D (6 bases). The CDR3 consists of 18 residues. V shed 4 bases and J shed 5 bases, with 27 bases lying between them. Germline V gene sequence: CDR1 SGDLS, CDR2 YYNGEE. Here the CDR3 DNA reads TGTGCCAGCAGCCTAGGAATTACTGGGAGCGGACAGCTTTATGGCTACACCTTC. Protein sequence: CASSLGITGSGQLYGYTF.

A single count supports this clone. The J gene is TRBJ1-3, the V gene TRBV6-5, with D perhaps matching TRBD1 (5 bases). With 6 bases removed from V and 2 bases from J, the gap between germline ends came to 11 bases. Germline CDR1 is MNHEY and CDR2 is SVGAGI. The CDR3 runs to 14 residues. CDR3 loop: CASSPSGAGNTIYF. The CDR3 DNA sequence: TGTGCCAGCAGCCCGTCGGGGGCTGGAAACACCATATATTTT.

DNA of the CDR3: TGTGCCAGCAGCGCCTCTCCGGGACAGGGGGGAGAGACCCAGTACTTC. It encodes CASSASPGQGGETQYF. The chain carries TRBV9 and TRBJ2-5; 11 nucleotides align to TRBD1. The CDR3 spans 16 residues. Germline-derived CDR1 and CDR2 are SGDLS and YYNGEE. Trimming cost V 3 bases and J 4 bases; bases outside gene matches: 8.

The chain combines TRBV10-3 with TRBJ2-1; 15 nucleotides agree with TRBD2. Germline V gene data show CDR1 as ENHRY and CDR2 as SYGVKD. V shed 2 bases and J 1 base; nucleotides not matched to a gene: 0. This CDR3 spans 17 amino acids. As DNA, the CDR3 is TGTGCCATCAGTGAGGGACTAGCGGGAGGGTCCTACAATGAGCAGTTCTTC. Protein product: CAISEGLAGGSYNEQFF.